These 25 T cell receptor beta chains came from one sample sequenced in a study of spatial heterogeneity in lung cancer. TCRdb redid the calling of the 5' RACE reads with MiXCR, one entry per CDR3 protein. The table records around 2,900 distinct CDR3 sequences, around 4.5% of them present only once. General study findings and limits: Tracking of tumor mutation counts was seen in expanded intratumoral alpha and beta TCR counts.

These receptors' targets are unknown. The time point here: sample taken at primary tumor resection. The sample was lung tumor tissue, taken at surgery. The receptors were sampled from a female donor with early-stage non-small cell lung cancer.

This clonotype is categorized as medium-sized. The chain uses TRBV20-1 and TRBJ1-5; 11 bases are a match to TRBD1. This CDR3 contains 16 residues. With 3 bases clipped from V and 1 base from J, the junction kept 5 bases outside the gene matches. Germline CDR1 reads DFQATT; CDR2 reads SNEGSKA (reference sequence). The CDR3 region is CSARGQGGVSNQPQHF. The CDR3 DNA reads TGCAGTGCTAGGGGACAGGGGGGAGTAAGCAATCAGCCCCAGCATTTT.

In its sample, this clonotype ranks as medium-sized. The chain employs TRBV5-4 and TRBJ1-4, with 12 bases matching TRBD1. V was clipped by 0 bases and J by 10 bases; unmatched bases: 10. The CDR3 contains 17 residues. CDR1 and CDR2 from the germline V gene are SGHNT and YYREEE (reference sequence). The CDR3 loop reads CASSLEGTGGPHGKLFF. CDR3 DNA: TGTGCCAGCAGCTTGGAGGGGACAGGGGGCCCACATGGAAAACTGTTTTTT.

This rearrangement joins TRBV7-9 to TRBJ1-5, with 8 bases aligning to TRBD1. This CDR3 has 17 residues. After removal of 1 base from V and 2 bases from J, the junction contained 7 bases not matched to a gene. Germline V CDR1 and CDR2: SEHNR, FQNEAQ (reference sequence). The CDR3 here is CASSLGAGGRGNQPQHF. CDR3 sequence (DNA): TGTGCCAGCAGCTTAGGGGCAGGGGGCAGGGGCAATCAGCCCCAGCATTTT.

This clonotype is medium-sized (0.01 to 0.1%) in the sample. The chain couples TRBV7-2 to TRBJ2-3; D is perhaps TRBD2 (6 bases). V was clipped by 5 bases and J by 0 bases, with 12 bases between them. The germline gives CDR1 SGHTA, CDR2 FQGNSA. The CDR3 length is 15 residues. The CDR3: CASSPGGASTDTQYF. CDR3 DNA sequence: TGTGCCAGCAGCCCCGGAGGGGCTAGCACAGATACGCAGTATTTT.

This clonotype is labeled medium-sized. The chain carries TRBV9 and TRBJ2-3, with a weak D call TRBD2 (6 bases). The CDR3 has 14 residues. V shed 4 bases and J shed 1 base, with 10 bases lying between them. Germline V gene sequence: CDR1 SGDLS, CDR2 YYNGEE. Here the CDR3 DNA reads TGTGCCAGCAGCTGGGGGGAGGGCACAGATACGCAGTATTTT. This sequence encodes CASSWGEGTDTQYF.

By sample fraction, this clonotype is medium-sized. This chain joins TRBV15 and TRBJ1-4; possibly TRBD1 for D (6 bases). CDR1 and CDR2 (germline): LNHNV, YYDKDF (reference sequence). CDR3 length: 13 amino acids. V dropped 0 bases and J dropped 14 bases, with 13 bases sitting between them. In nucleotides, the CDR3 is TGTGCCACCAGCAGAGATATGAGGGGACATCTGTTTTTT. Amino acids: CATSRDMRGHLFF.

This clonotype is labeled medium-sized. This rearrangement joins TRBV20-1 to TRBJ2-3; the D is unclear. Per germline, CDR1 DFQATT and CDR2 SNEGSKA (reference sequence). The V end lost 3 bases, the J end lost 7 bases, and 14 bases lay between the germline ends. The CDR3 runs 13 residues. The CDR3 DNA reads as TGCAGTGCTAGTCGGCTGGGAATATATACGCAGTATTTT. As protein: CSASRLGIYTQYF.

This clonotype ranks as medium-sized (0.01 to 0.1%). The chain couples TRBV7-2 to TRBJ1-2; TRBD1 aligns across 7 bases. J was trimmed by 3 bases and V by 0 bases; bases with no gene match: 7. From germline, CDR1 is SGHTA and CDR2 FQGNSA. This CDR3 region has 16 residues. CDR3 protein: CASSLAPGQADYGYTF. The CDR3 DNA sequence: TGTGCCAGCAGCTTAGCGCCTGGACAGGCGGACTATGGCTACACCTTC.

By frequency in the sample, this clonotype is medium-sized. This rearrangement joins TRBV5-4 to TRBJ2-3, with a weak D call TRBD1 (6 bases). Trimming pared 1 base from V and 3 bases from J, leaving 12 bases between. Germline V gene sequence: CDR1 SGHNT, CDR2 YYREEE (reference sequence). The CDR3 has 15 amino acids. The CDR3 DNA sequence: TGTGCCAGCAGCTTGCAACAGGGTGGAACAGATACGCAGTATTTT. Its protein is CASSLQQGGTDTQYF.

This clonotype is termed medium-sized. CDR3 DNA: TGTGCCACCAGCAGAGCCGTACTAGCGACAGGCAATGAGCAGTTCTTC. It encodes CATSRAVLATGNEQFF. The chain combines TRBV15 with TRBJ2-1, with D possibly matching TRBD2 (7 bases). Trimming stripped 1 base from V and 6 bases from J, with 16 bases between. The CDR3 has 16 amino acids. CDR1 and CDR2 (germline): LNHNV, YYDKDF (reference sequence).

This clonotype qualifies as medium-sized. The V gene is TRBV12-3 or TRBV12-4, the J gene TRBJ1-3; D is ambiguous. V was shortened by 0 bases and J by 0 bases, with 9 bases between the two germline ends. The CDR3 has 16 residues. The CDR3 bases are TGTGCCAGCAGTTTAGCGAGGCAGGTCTCTGGAAACACCATATATTTT. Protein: CASSLARQVSGNTIYF.

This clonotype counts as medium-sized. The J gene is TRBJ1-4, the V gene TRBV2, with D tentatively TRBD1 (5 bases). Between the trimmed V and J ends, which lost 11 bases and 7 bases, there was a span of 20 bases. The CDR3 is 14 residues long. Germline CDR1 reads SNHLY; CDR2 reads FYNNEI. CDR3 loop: CASWGAGGREKLFF. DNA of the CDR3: TGTGCCTCCTGGGGCGCGGGGGGACGTGAAAAACTGTTTTTT.

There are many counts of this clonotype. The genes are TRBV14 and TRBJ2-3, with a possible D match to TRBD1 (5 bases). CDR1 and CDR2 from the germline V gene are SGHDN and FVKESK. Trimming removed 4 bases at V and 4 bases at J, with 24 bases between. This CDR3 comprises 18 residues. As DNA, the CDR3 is TGTGCCAGCAGCCCCATAAGGGGCGGTAGCTGGGCATCAGATACGCAGTATTTT. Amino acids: CASSPIRGGSWASDTQYF.

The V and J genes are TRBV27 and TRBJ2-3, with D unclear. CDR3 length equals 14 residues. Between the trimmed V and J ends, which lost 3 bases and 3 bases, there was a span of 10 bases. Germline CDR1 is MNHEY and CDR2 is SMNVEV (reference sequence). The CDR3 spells CASSFDIFTDTQYF. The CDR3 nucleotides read TGTGCCAGCAGTTTCGACATATTTACAGATACGCAGTATTTT.

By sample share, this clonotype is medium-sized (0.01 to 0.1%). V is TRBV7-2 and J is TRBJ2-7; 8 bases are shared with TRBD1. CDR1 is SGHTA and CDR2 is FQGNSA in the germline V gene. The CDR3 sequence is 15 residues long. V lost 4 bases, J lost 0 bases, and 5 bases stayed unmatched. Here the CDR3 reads CASSSGRGHSYEQYF. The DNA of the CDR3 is TGTGCCAGCAGCTCGGGCAGGGGGCACTCCTACGAGCAGTACTTC.

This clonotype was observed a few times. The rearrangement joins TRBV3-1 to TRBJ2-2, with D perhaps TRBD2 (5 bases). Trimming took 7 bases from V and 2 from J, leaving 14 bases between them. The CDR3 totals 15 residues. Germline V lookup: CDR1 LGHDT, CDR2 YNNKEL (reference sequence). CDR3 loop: CASTPSRLNTGELFF. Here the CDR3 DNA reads TGTGCCAGCACTCCGTCTCGACTAAACACCGGGGAGCTGTTTTTT.

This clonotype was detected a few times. The CDR3 nucleotides read TGTGCCAGCACCCAACTAGAGGATACGCAGTATTTT. Translated, it gives CASTQLEDTQYF. The chain combines TRBV11-2 with TRBJ2-3; D perhaps matches TRBD2 (5 bases). Trimming removed 7 bases from V and 6 bases from J, with 11 bases in between. Germline CDR1 SGHAT, CDR2 FQNNGV. The CDR3 totals 12 residues. Supplemented by reference TRBV11-2 and TRBJ2-3, the full variable domain reads EAGVAQSPRYKIIEKRQSVAFWCNPISGHATLYWYQQILGQGPKLLIQFQNNGVVDDSQLPKDRFSAERLKGVDSTLKIQPAKLEDSAVYLCASTQLEDTQYFGPGTRLTVL.

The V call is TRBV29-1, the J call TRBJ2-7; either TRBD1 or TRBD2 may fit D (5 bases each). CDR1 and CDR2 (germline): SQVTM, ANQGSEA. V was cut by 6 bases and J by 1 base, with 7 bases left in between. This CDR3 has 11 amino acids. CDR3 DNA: TGCAGCGTGGGGGTTTCCTACGAGCAGTACTTC. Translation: CSVGVSYEQYF.

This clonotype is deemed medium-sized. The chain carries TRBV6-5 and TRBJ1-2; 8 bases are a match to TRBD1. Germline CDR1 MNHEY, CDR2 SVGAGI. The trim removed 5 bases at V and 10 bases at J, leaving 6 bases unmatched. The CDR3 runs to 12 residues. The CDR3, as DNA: TGTGCCAGCAGTCGGACAGGGAACGTCTACACCTTC. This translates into CASSRTGNVYTF.

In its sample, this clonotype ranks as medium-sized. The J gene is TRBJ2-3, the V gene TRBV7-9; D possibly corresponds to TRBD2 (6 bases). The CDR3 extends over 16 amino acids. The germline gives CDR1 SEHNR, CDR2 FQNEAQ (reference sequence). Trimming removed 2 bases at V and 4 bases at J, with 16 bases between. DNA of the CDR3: TGTGCCAGCAGCTTAACGGAGGGTTCTAGCTCAGATACGCAGTATTTT. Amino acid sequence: CASSLTEGSSSDTQYF. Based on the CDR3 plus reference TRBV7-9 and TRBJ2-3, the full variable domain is DTGVSQNPRHKITKRGQNVTFRCDPISEHNRLYWYRQTLGQGPEFLTYFQNEAQLEKSRLLSDRFSAERPKGSFSTLEIQRTEQGDSAMYLCASSLTEGSSSDTQYFGPGTRLTVL.

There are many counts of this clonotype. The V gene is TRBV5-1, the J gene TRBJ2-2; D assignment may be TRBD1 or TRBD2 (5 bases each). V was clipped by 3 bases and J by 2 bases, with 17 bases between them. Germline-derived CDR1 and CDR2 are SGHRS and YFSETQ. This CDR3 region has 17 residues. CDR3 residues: CASSWTPWGRNTGELFF. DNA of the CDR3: TGCGCCAGCAGCTGGACTCCGTGGGGGAGAAACACCGGGGAGCTGTTTTTT.

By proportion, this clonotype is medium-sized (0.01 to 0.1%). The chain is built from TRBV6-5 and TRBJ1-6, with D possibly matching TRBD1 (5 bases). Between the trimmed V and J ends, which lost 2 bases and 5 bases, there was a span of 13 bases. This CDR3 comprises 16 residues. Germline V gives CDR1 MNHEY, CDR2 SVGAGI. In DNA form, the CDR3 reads TGTGCCAGCAGTTACAGCGGGGGTCGGGATAATTCACCCCTCCACTTT. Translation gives CASSYSGGRDNSPLHF.

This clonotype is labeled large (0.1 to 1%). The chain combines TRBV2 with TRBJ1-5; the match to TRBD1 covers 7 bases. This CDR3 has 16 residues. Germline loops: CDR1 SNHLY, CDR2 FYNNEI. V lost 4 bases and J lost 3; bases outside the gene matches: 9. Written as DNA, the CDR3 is TGTGCCAGCAGTGCCCCGACAGGGCTTACCAATCAGCCCCAGCATTTT. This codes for CASSAPTGLTNQPQHF. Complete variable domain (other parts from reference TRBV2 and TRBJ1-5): EPEVTQTPSHQVTQMGQEVILRCVPISNHLYFYWYRQILGQKVEFLVSFYNNEISEKSEIFDDQFSVERPDGSNFTLKIRSTKLEDSAMYFCASSAPTGLTNQPQHFGDGTRLSIL.

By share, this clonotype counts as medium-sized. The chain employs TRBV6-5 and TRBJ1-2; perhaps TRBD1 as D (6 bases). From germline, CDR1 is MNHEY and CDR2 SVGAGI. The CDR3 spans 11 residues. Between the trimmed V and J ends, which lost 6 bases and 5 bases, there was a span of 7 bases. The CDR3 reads CASRTGYGYTF. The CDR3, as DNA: TGTGCCAGCAGGACAGGATATGGCTACACCTTC.

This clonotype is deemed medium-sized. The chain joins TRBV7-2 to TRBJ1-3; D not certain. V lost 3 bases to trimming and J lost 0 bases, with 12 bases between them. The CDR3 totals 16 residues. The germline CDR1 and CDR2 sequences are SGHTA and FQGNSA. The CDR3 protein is CASSFSSPLSGNTIYF. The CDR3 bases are TGTGCCAGCAGCTTTTCGAGTCCTCTCTCTGGAAACACCATATATTTT.